This entry lists 5 T cell receptor beta chains sequenced from one sample in a study of CD8 T cells in ankylosing spondylitis. No antigen has been identified for these receptors. MiXCR, run by TCRdb on the 5' RACE reads, gives a single entry per CDR3 protein. This sample has about 500,000 distinct CDR3 sequences, with 10% to 15% found just once. Study observations and caveats: Seemingly distinctive of ankylosing spondylitis blood was a TCR beta motif formed by eight highly homologous variants.

Sequencing used blood, either unsorted or a sorted T cell fraction (not recorded which). These receptors all come from a male donor with ankylosing spondylitis.

This clonotype was detected ten times or more. At one boundary the junction diverges from the germline segment, which might be a read error. The J gene is TRBJ2-6, the V gene TRBV11-2; D is ambiguous. The CDR3 sequence is 14 residues long. The germline gives CDR1 SGHAT, CDR2 FQNNGV. The CDR3 spells CASSLDPGANVLTF. CDR3 sequence (DNA): TGCGCCAGCAGCTTGGACCCTGGGGCCAACGTCCTGACTTTC.

The chain recombines TRBV5-5 with TRBJ2-1; D not resolved. Trimming left V 2 bases short and J 6 bases short, with 15 bases between. CDR1 and CDR2 (germline): SGHKS, YYEKEE (reference sequence). The length of the CDR3 is 15 residues. CDR3 sequence: CASSLWQAVRNEQFF. The CDR3 coding sequence is TGTGCCAGCAGCTTATGGCAGGCGGTACGCAATGAGCAGTTCTTC.

The V and J genes are TRBV30 and TRBJ2-3; TRBD2 aligns across 11 bases. With 5 bases clipped from V and 0 bases from J, the junction kept 4 bases outside the gene matches. CDR3 size: 15 residues. Germline V gene data show CDR1 as GTSNPN and CDR2 as SVGIG (reference sequence). The CDR3 region is CAWGPSGRSTDTQYF. The CDR3, as DNA: TGTGCCTGGGGTCCTAGCGGGAGGAGCACAGATACGCAGTATTTT.

V and J are TRBV10-3 and TRBJ2-2, with D unclear. CDR1 ENHRY and CDR2 SYGVKD come from the germline V gene. Trimming removed 0 bases from V and 1 base from J, with 6 bases in between. The CDR3 length is 15 residues. CDR3 loop: CAISESRQNTGELFF. The CDR3 DNA follows: TGTGCCATCAGTGAGTCGCGGCAGAACACCGGGGAGCTGTTTTTT.

This clonotype has a handful of counts. V and J are TRBV29-1 and TRBJ1-3, with TRBD1 as a possible D gene (5 bases). This CDR3 region has 13 residues. The germline V and J ends were trimmed by 2 bases and 4 bases, with 9 bases remaining between them. CDR1 SQVTM and CDR2 ANQGSEA come from the germline V gene. In DNA form, the CDR3 reads TGCAGCGTTGAAAGGGGTTCGGGAAACACCATATATTTT. Protein product: CSVERGSGNTIYF.